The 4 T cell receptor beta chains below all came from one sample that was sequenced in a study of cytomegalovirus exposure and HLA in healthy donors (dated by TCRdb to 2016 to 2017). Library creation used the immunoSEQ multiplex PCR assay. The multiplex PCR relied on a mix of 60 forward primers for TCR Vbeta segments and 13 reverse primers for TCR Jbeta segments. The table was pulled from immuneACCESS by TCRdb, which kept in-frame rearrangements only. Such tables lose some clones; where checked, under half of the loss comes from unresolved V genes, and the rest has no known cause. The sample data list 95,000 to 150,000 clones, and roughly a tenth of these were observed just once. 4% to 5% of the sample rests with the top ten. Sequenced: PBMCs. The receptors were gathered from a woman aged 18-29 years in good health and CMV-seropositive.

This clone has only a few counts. DNA for the CDR3: TGTGCCAGCAGCTTGGGGGCAGAGCTGTTTTTT. Amino acids: CASSLGAELFF. The chain has TRBV5-4 and TRBJ2-2, with D unresolved. Trimming left V 0 bases short and J 11 bases short, with 5 bases between. This CDR3 has 11 amino acids. Germline lookup yields CDR1 SGHNT and CDR2 YYREEE (reference sequence).

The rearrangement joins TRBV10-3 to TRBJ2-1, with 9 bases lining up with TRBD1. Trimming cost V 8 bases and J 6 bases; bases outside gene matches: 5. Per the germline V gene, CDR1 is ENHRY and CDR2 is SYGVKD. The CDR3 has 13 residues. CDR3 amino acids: CAIGTGLGNEQFF. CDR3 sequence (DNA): TGTGCCATCGGGACAGGGCTTGGCAATGAGCAGTTCTTC.

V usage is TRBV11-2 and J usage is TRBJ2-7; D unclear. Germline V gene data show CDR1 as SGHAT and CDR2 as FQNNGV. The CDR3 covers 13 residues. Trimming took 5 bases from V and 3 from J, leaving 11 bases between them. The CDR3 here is CASSPAIFYEQYF. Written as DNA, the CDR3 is TGTGCCAGCAGCCCAGCGATCTTCTACGAGCAGTACTTC.

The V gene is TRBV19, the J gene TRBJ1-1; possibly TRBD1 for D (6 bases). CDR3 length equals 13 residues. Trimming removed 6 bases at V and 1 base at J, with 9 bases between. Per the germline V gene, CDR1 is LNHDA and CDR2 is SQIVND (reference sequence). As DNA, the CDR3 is TGTGCCAGTAGAATGGGGGCGAACACTGAAGCTTTCTTT. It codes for CASRMGANTEAFF.